Each of the 17 T cell receptor beta chains below was sequenced from the same sample in a study of blood T cell repertoires in COVID-19. TCRdb's table, derived via immunoSEQ multiplex PCR, lists solely in-frame clones and lacks some. This table has approximately 390,000 clones, 87% appearing once. The specimen was peripheral blood. All receptors derive from an older woman with COVID-19, enrolled during active disease.

The V and J genes are TRBV15 and TRBJ1-5, with 7 bases that match TRBD1. The CDR3 is 15 residues long. Germline V gene data show CDR1 as LNHNV and CDR2 as YYDKDF (reference sequence). The V segment lost 5 bases and the J segment 0 bases; nucleotides outside the gene matches: 4. CDR3 DNA: TGTGCCACCAGCCGGACAGGATCTAGCAATCAGCCCCAGCATTTT. Its protein product is CATSRTGSSNQPQHF.

The V and J genes are TRBV25-1 and TRBJ1-2; tentatively, D is TRBD1 (6 bases). Trimming left V 0 bases short and J 4 bases short, with 6 bases between. The germline V gene encodes CDR1 MGHDK and CDR2 SYGVNS. The CDR3 extends over 13 amino acids. CDR3 region: CASSEYRGYGYTF. Here the CDR3 DNA reads TGTGCCAGCAGTGAATACAGGGGCTATGGCTACACCTTC.

J is TRBJ1-2 and V is TRBV3-1 (or the pseudogene TRBV3-2); TRBD1 is a possible D gene (5 bases). V dropped 2 bases and J dropped 7 bases, with 14 bases sitting between them. The CDR3 sequence is 14 residues long. From germline, CDR1 is LGHDT and CDR2 YNNKEL (reference sequence). The CDR3 DNA follows: TGTGCCAGCAGCCAAATAGGGGTTAGAGGTGGCTACACCTTC. This encodes CASSQIGVRGGYTF.

The chain couples TRBV6-4 to TRBJ2-2, with D possibly TRBD2 on 6 matching bases. Per the germline V gene, CDR1 is MRHNA and CDR2 is SNTAGT. Trimming cost V 5 bases and J 2 bases, with 15 bases left between them. This CDR3 spans 16 amino acids. The CDR3 protein is CASSISGGENTGELFF. DNA of the CDR3: TGTGCCAGCAGTATATCCGGGGGAGAAAACACCGGGGAGCTGTTTTTT.

The J gene is TRBJ2-7, the V gene TRBV5-1; D unclear. Germline-derived CDR1 and CDR2 are SGHRS and YFSETQ. Between the trimmed V and J ends, which lost 5 bases and 7 bases, there was a span of 19 bases. The CDR3 has 14 residues. CDR3 residues: CASSFTGPRGEQYF. As DNA, the CDR3 is TGCGCCAGCAGTTTTACGGGTCCCCGCGGTGAGCAGTACTTC.

V usage is TRBV12-3 or TRBV12-4 and J usage is TRBJ2-7; TRBD1 is a possible D gene (6 bases). There are 13 residues in the CDR3. V dropped 7 bases and J dropped 7 bases, with 17 bases sitting between them. Here the CDR3 reads CASTASQGREQYF. CDR3 bases: TGTGCCAGCACCGCATCCCAGGGGCGAGAGCAGTACTTC.

The sample holds a few counts of this clone. The chain couples TRBV5-7 to TRBJ2-3; a possible D gene is TRBD2 (6 bases). TRBV5-7 is an ORF; its function is uncertain. This CDR3 is 13 amino acids long. Trimming took 2 bases from V and 6 from J, leaving 10 bases between them. In nucleotides, the CDR3 is TGTGCCAGCAGCTTCCCCCTAGCGGATACGCAGTATTTT. Amino acids: CASSFPLADTQYF.

The chain combines TRBV28 with TRBJ1-2; D is undetermined. The germline CDR1 and CDR2 sequences are MDHEN and SYDVKM. The CDR3 totals 14 residues. V lost 5 bases, J lost 5 bases, and 15 bases lay in between. The CDR3 DNA is TGTGCCAGCAGTACCCTGGACGGAGGTTATGGCTACACCTTC. Protein: CASSTLDGGYGYTF.

CDR3 bases: TGTGCTAGTGGTTTGGGACAGGGGGCTGGCAATGGCTACACCTTC. Amino acids: CASGLGQGAGNGYTF. The V call is TRBV12-5, the J call TRBJ1-2, with 10 positions matching TRBD1. Germline-derived CDR1 and CDR2 are LGHNT and FRNRAP. The CDR3 spans 15 residues. With 1 base clipped from V and 6 bases from J, the junction kept 5 bases outside the gene matches.

The chain joins TRBV7-9 to TRBJ2-7; 11 positions match TRBD1. The V gene's germline CDR1 is SEHNR and CDR2 FQNEAQ (reference sequence). V was pared by 5 bases and J by 3 bases, with 3 bases of the junction left unmatched. CDR3 length equals 14 residues. The CDR3 sequence: CASSEGTGGYEQYF. Here the CDR3 DNA reads TGTGCCAGCAGCGAGGGGACAGGGGGCTACGAGCAGTACTTC.

This chain joins TRBV15 and TRBJ2-1; D call uncertain. This CDR3 region has 12 residues. Germline V gene data show CDR1 as LNHNV and CDR2 as YYDKDF (reference sequence). V was shortened by 5 bases and J by 5 bases, with 7 bases between the two germline ends. CDR3 region: CATSQVHNEQFF. In DNA form, the CDR3 reads TGTGCCACCAGCCAGGTCCACAATGAGCAGTTCTTC.

This clone was detected only once. The chain is built from TRBV5-8 and TRBJ2-5; D possibly corresponds to TRBD2 (5 bases). V was pared by 2 bases and J by 2 bases, with 7 bases between. CDR3 size: 13 residues. Germline V CDR1 and CDR2: SGHTS, YDEGEE. This CDR3 reads CASSFLAQETQYF. Written as DNA, the CDR3 is TGTGCCAGCAGCTTCCTAGCTCAAGAGACCCAGTACTTC.

The chain links TRBV9 to TRBJ1-5, with D possibly TRBD1 on 6 matching bases. This CDR3 region has 13 residues. Germline loops: CDR1 SGDLS, CDR2 YYNGEE. V lost 2 bases and J lost 5, with 8 bases in between. This chain's CDR3 is CASSVGQHQPQHF. The CDR3 nucleotides are TGTGCCAGCAGCGTCGGACAGCATCAGCCCCAGCATTTT.

V is TRBV6-9 and J is TRBJ2-7, with a possible D match to TRBD1 (6 bases). This CDR3 region has 15 residues. Trimming left V 4 bases short and J 0 bases short, with 13 bases between. Germline V CDR1 and CDR2: MNHGY, SVAAGI. The CDR3 DNA follows: TGTGCCAGCAGTTCCCCAGGGGAGAGCTCCTACGAGCAGTACTTC. It yields the protein CASSSPGESSYEQYF.

V and J are TRBV7-2 and TRBJ2-5; 15 nucleotides match TRBD2. Germline-derived CDR1 and CDR2 are SGHTA and FQGNSA. Trimming removed 7 bases from V and 9 bases from J; junction bases left unmatched: 12. This CDR3 region has 16 residues. CDR3 sequence reads: CASNMGLAGGREPQYF. CDR3 nucleotide sequence: TGTGCCAGCAACATGGGACTAGCGGGGGGTAGGGAGCCCCAGTACTTC.

The chain couples TRBV19 to TRBJ1-1; no firm D call. Germline CDR1 LNHDA, CDR2 SQIVND (reference sequence). The CDR3 loop spans 13 amino acids. V dropped 6 bases and J dropped 3 bases, with 11 bases sitting between them. Written as DNA, the CDR3 is TGTGCCAGTAGCCGGCAGGCTTACACTGAAGCTTTCTTT. Its translation: CASSRQAYTEAFF.

The genes are TRBV14 and TRBJ1-6; D unclear. The CDR3 has 16 residues. V was clipped by 0 bases and J by 10 bases, with 16 bases between them. Germline lookup yields CDR1 SGHDN and CDR2 FVKESK. The CDR3 reads CASSQDLTANGSPLHF. The CDR3 DNA reads as TGTGCCAGCAGCCAAGATCTGACCGCTAACGGGTCACCCCTCCACTTT.